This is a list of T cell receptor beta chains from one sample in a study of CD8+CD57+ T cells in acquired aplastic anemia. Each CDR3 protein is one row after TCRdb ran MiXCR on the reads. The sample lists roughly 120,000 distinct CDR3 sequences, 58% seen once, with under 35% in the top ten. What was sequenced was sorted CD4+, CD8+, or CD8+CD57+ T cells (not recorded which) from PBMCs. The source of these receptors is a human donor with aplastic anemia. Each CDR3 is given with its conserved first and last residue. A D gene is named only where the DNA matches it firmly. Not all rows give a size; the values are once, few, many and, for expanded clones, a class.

TGTGCCAGCAGCGGCACAGGGGGCGCTGGCTACACCTTC | CASSGTGGAGYTF | TRBJ1-2 | 13 | TRBD1 | . | TRBV9
TGTGCCAGCAGCCCGCACCGTCCTAGCGGGAGCTCCTACAATGAGCAGTTCTTC | CASSPHRPSGSSYNEQFF | TRBJ2-1 | 18 | TRBD2 | few | TRBV11-2
TGTGCCATCAGGACTCTGATGGACAGGGGCGACACCATATATTTT | CAIRTLMDRGDTIYF | TRBJ1-3 | 15 | TRBD1 | once | TRBV10-3
TGCAGCGCCCTGACAGGACCCTACGAGCAGTACTTC | CSALTGPYEQYF | TRBJ2-7 | 12 | . | few | TRBV29-1
TGTGCCAGCAGCTTAGGGTCAAGCACAGATACGCGGTATTTT | CASSLGSSTDTRYF | TRBJ2-3 | 14 | . | . | TRBV7-8
TGCAGCGTTGAGCGGGGGGCCTACGAGCAGTACTTC | CSVERGAYEQYF | TRBJ2-7 | 12 | TRBD2 | . | TRBV29-1
TGTGCCAGCAGCTTTGATCAACAAAGAGAAGAGACCCAGTACTTC | CASSFDQQREETQYF | TRBJ2-5 | 15 | . | many | TRBV7-9
TGTGCCAGTAGTATAGATCCCCCTCCTGGGCAAGATACGCAGTATTTT | CASSIDPPPGQDTQYF | TRBJ2-3 | 16 | . | . | TRBV19
TGTGCCATCAGGGGCTTGGACCCCATGAACACTGAAGCTTTCTTT | CAIRGLDPMNTEAFF | TRBJ1-1 | 15 | . | . | TRBV10-3
TGCGCCAGCAGACTCTCGATGGGACAGTGCCCTTATCCCCTCCACTTT | CASRLSMGQCPYPLHF | TRBJ1-6 | 16 | TRBD1 | . | TRBV10-1
TGTGCCAGCAGTGAATATACTGGGGGCCAGCCCCAGCATTTT | CASSEYTGGQPQHF | TRBJ1-5 | 14 | . | . | TRBV25-1
TGCGCCAGCAGCTATGACAGGGTTGGCGAGCAGTACTTC | CASSYDRVGEQYF | TRBJ2-7 | 13 | TRBD1 | . | TRBV10-2
TGTGCCAGCAGTTTTTATAGAGAGATCTACAATGAGCAGTTCTTC | CASSFYREIYNEQFF | TRBJ2-1 | 15 | . | . | TRBV27
TGTGCCAGCAGTTACTCGAGGCTCGAGACCCAGTACTTC | CASSYSRLETQYF | TRBJ2-5 | 13 | . | many | TRBV6-6
TGCAGTGCTAGGGTCGTCACTGAAGCTTTCTTT | CSARVVTEAFF | TRBJ1-1 | 11 | . | few | TRBV20-1
TGTGCCAGCAGTGATGTGGGGGGCAGGGGATATAATTCACCCCTCCACTTT | CASSDVGGRGYNSPLHF | TRBJ1-6 | 17 | . | many | TRBV12-3/TRBV12-4
TGCAGCGTTGGTGATTACACCTTC | CSVGDYTF | TRBJ1-2 | 8 | . | . | TRBV29-1
TGTGCCAGCAGCTTAGGCTCCGGTCAAACTGAAGCTTTCTTT | CASSLGSGQTEAFF | TRBJ1-1 | 14 | . | few | TRBV7-9
TGTGCCAGCAGTTTAGACTCTCCATACACAGATACGCAGTATTTT | CASSLDSPYTDTQYF | TRBJ2-3 | 15 | . | . | TRBV2
TGCGCCAGCAGGCCCGGACTAGCGGGAAACCCCACAGATACGCAGTATTTT | CASRPGLAGNPTDTQYF | TRBJ2-3 | 17 | TRBD2 | . | TRBV10-1
TGTGCCAGCAGCTTTGTGCTTGAAGCTTTCTTT | CASSFVLEAFF | TRBJ1-1 | 11 | . | . | TRBV5-4
TGTGCCACCAGTCGCTACCTACCACATGGAGGGTTCTACGAGCAGTACTTC | CATSRYLPHGGFYEQYF | TRBJ2-7 | 17 | . | once | TRBV15
TGTGCCACCAGTGGTTCGACATCCGCGTACACCTTC | CATSGSTSAYTF | TRBJ1-2 | 12 | . | few | TRBV24-1
TGTGCCAGCAGCTCACAACTAGGCTACGAGCAGTACTTC | CASSSQLGYEQYF | TRBJ2-7 | 13 | . | . | TRBV7-2
TGTGCCACCAGCAGAGTTCGACAGGTCACAGATACGCAGTATTTT | CATSRVRQVTDTQYF | TRBJ2-3 | 15 | . | . | TRBV15
TGTGCCAGCAGCTTAGGGGGACAATTGACCGGGGAGCTGTTTTTT | CASSLGGQLTGELFF | TRBJ2-2 | 15 | . | many | TRBV7-8
TGTGCCAGCAGCTTAGATCGCCCTCAGGGGATACAAAATTCACCCCTCCACTTT | CASSLDRPQGIQNSPLHF | TRBJ1-6 | 18 | . | once | TRBV11-2
TGTGCCACCAGTGACCGGGACAGGGGGCACACCGGGGAGCTGTTTTTT | CATSDRDRGHTGELFF | TRBJ2-2 | 16 | TRBD1 | once | TRBV24-1
TGTGCCAGCAGTGACTTTAGGGGGGACGGTAGAGAAAAACTGTTTTTT | CASSDFRGDGREKLFF | TRBJ1-4 | 16 | . | . | TRBV6-4
TGTGCCAGCAGCGTAGCAGCGGGGGCCCGGGAGCAGTACTTC | CASSVAAGAREQYF | TRBJ2-7 | 14 | TRBD2 | many | TRBV9
TGTGCCAGCAGTGTGACAGGGGGAAGAGATACGCAGTATTTT | CASSVTGGRDTQYF | TRBJ2-3 | 14 | TRBD1 | . | TRBV2
TGTGCCAGCAGTGAGTTAGCAGCTGGGGCCAACGTCCTGACTTTC | CASSELAAGANVLTF | TRBJ2-6 | 15 | . | few | TRBV2
TGTGCCAGCAGTGACGGGACAGGGGCCTACGAGCAGTACTTC | CASSDGTGAYEQYF | TRBJ2-7 | 14 | TRBD1 | many | TRBV6-1
TGCGCCAGCAGTGAGTGGGGACAGAGCAATCAGCCCCAGCATTTT | CASSEWGQSNQPQHF | TRBJ1-5 | 15 | TRBD1 | . | TRBV10-2
TGTGCCAGTAGTGCAGGGGGCTACACCAAAAACATTCAGTACTTC | CASSAGGYTKNIQYF | TRBJ2-4 | 15 | TRBD1 | . | TRBV19
TGTGCCAGTAGTATTGCAGGAGGACAGGGGCAAGACGAGCAGTACTTC | CASSIAGGQGQDEQYF | TRBJ2-7 | 16 | TRBD1 | . | TRBV19
TGCGCCAGCAGCGAACGGGCCGGGGAGCTGTTTTTT | CASSERAGELFF | TRBJ2-2 | 12 | . | once | TRBV5-1
TGCAGTGCTAGAAATCAGACAGGGGGCTACGAGCAGTACTTC | CSARNQTGGYEQYF | TRBJ2-7 | 14 | TRBD1 | . | TRBV20-1
TGTGCCAGCGGTCAGGCGAACCAAGAGACCCAGTACTTC | CASGQANQETQYF | TRBJ2-5 | 13 | . | many | TRBV28
TGTGCCAGCTACCCGACCAGGGTGGCCTTCTACGAGCAGTACTTC | CASYPTRVAFYEQYF | TRBJ2-7 | 15 | . | . | TRBV2
TGTGCTAGCGGTAGACAAGGGTCCCCCCCCGGCAAGCAGTACTTC | CASGRQGSPPGKQYF | TRBJ2-7 | 15 | . | . | TRBV12-3/TRBV12-4
TGTGCCAGTAGTATCGGCGGGACATCCTACAATGAGCAGTTCTTC | CASSIGGTSYNEQFF | TRBJ2-1 | 15 | . | . | TRBV19
TGTGCCAGCAGTGAATACAGAGGGGTCTACGAGCAGTACTTC | CASSEYRGVYEQYF | TRBJ2-7 | 14 | . | . | TRBV2
TGCAGCGTTGAGGACAGGGAGAACTATGGCTACACCTTC | CSVEDRENYGYTF | TRBJ1-2 | 13 | TRBD1 | many | TRBV29-1
TGTGCCAGCAGCTTAGGGTTAAACATTCAGTACTTC | CASSLGLNIQYF | TRBJ2-4 | 12 | . | . | TRBV7-8
TGTGCCACCAGCAGAGGGGGGGTGGTTGAGCAGTTCTTC | CATSRGGVVEQFF | TRBJ2-1 | 13 | . | few | TRBV15
TGCAGCGTTGGACAGTTATACGAGCAGTACTTC | CSVGQLYEQYF | TRBJ2-7 | 11 | . | . | TRBV29-1
TGTGCCAGCACCCCGGACAGGGGGCAGGACGAGCAGTACTTC | CASTPDRGQDEQYF | TRBJ2-7 | 14 | TRBD1 | few | TRBV12-3/TRBV12-4
TGCAGCGTTGCAGGGGCGAATCAGCCCCAGCATTTT | CSVAGANQPQHF | TRBJ1-5 | 12 | . | . | TRBV29-1
TGTGCCAGCAGTTTCCAGAAACACTACTATGGCTACACCTTC | CASSFQKHYYGYTF | TRBJ1-2 | 14 | . | few | TRBV27
TGTGCCACCAGTGATGTAAGCTCCTACAATGAGCAGTTCTTC | CATSDVSSYNEQFF | TRBJ2-1 | 14 | . | many | TRBV24-1
TGTGCCAGCAGCTTATCTGGGGGGTGGGGGGAAGAGACCCAGTACTTC | CASSLSGGWGEETQYF | TRBJ2-5 | 16 | . | many | TRBV7-2
TGTGCCGGAATCGGGAGGGGAGGAAATGAGCAGTTCTTC | CAGIGRGGNEQFF | TRBJ2-1 | 13 | TRBD2 | . | TRBV28
TGTGCCACCAGTGATCGAACAGGGTATACGAATGAGCAGTTCTTC | CATSDRTGYTNEQFF | TRBJ2-1 | 15 | . | . | TRBV24-1